This section outlines one T cell receptor (beta chain) sequence together with its context. The assay was immunoSEQ multiplex PCR, and TCRdb's table has in-frame clones only and misses some. This table holds 90,000 to 150,000 clones, approximately 83% found once. This entry belongs to a study of blood T cell repertoires in COVID-19. Study-wide background: Donors in the United States, Italy and Spain gave samples during acute or convalescent COVID-19.

CDR1 MNHNS and CDR2 SASEGT come from the germline V gene. The CDR3 length is 14 residues. V was clipped by 3 bases and J by 0 bases, with 5 bases between them. Sequencing used peripheral blood. This sequence was found in an elderly man with acute or convalescent COVID-19. The rearrangement joins TRBV6-1 to TRBJ1-4; D is ambiguous. CDR3 DNA: TGTGCCAGCAGTGACAAAACAACTAATGAAAAACTGTTTTTT. Translation: CASSDKTTNEKLFF.